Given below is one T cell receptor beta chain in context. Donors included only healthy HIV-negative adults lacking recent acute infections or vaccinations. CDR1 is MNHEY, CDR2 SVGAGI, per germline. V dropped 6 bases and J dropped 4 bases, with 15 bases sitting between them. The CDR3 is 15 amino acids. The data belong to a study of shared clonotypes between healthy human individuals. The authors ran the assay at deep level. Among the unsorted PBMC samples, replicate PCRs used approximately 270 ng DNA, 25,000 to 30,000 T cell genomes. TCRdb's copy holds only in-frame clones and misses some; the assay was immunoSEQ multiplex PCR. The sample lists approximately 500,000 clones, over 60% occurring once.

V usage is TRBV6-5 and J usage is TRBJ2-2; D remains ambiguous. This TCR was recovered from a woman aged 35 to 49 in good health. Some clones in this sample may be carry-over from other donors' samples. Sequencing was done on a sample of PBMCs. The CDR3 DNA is TGTGCCAGCAGATTAGTGGCAGGTGGCACCGGGGAGCTGTTTTTT. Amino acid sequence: CASRLVAGGTGELFF.